The next 8 T cell receptor beta chains were all read from a single sample in a study of CD8 T cells in Susac syndrome. Random-hexamer reverse transcription was applied to roughly 0.5 to 1 ug RNA. From the immunoSEQ multiplex PCR reads, TCRdb called clonotypes with MiXCR, one entry per CDR3 protein. The data hold roughly 100,000 distinct CDR3 sequences, with approximately 93% observed a single time. The sample comprised CD8+ T cells from PBMCs. The receptors were sampled from a human donor with Susac syndrome.

This clonotype was recorded only once. The chain combines TRBV9 with TRBJ1-1, with 10 bases matching TRBD1. Trimming at V came to 0 bases and at J to 3 bases, leaving 2 bases not matched to a gene. The CDR3 consists of 15 residues. The germline gives CDR1 SGDLS, CDR2 YYNGEE. As DNA, the CDR3 is TGTGCCAGCAGCGTAGTCGGACAGGGGGACACTGAAGCTTTCTTT. This gives the protein CASSVVGQGDTEAFF.

The chain joins TRBV18 to TRBJ2-7; maybe TRBD1 (5 bases). Trimming pared 2 bases from V and 2 bases from J, leaving 13 bases between. CDR3 size: 15 residues. Per the germline V gene, CDR1 is KGHSH and CDR2 is LQKENI. CDR3 sequence (DNA): TGTGCCAGCTCACCAGGGGCAGTTTCTACCTACGAGCAGTACTTC. Protein: CASSPGAVSTYEQYF.

The gene calls are TRBV6-4 and TRBJ2-7; the D gene could be TRBD1 or TRBD2 (5 bases each). CDR3 length: 15 amino acids. The germline V gene encodes CDR1 MRHNA and CDR2 SNTAGT. Trimming removed 6 bases at V and 0 bases at J, with 15 bases between. Here the CDR3 DNA reads TGTGCCAGCAGCGCCGGTAGGGACGGCTCCTACGAGCAGTACTTC. It is translated as CASSAGRDGSYEQYF.

The chain has TRBV9 and TRBJ1-1; D remains unclear. Germline CDR1 SGDLS, CDR2 YYNGEE. The germline V and J ends were trimmed by 0 bases and 1 base, with 4 bases remaining between them. The CDR3 runs 13 residues. The CDR3: CASSVDGNTEAFF. The DNA for the CDR3 is TGTGCCAGCAGCGTAGACGGGAACACTGAAGCTTTCTTT.

The chain has TRBV20-1 and TRBJ2-2; D not resolved. The germline V gene has CDR1 DFQATT and CDR2 SNEGSKA (reference sequence). Trimming removed 0 bases at V and 6 bases at J, with 8 bases between. This CDR3 has 13 residues. The CDR3 DNA reads as TGCAGTGCTAGAGATATGGTAGCCGGGGAGCTGTTTTTT. The encoded protein is CSARDMVAGELFF.

The rearrangement uses TRBV7-2 and TRBJ2-5, with TRBD1 matching 9 bases. The V and J ends lost 5 bases and 5 bases, in that order; junction bases with no gene match: 9. The germline gives CDR1 SGHTA, CDR2 FQGNSA. The CDR3 loop spans 15 amino acids. In DNA, the CDR3 is TGTGCCAGCAGCCCCTGGGGACAGGGCGAGGAGACCCAGTACTTC. It codes for CASSPWGQGEETQYF.

The rearrangement joins TRBV29-1 to TRBJ1-2; possible D gene TRBD1, 5 bases. The length of the CDR3 is 13 residues. CDR1 SQVTM and CDR2 ANQGSEA come from the germline V gene. Trimming shortened V by 4 bases and J by 5 bases, and 14 bases separated the two germline ends. CDR3 bases: TGCAGCGTTGCCGAACGGGGGTTTTATGGCTACACCTTC. Its translation is CSVAERGFYGYTF.

The CDR3 is CATSSRDRLYGYTF. In DNA form, the CDR3 reads TGTGCCACCAGCAGCCGGGACAGGCTCTATGGCTACACCTTC. This chain joins TRBV15 and TRBJ1-2, with 8 nucleotides matching TRBD1. The V gene end was trimmed by 3 bases and the J gene end by 4 bases; junction bases not matched to a gene: 4. The germline V gene has CDR1 LNHNV and CDR2 YYDKDF (reference sequence). CDR3 length: 14 amino acids.